The clone carrying this TCR beta chain was detected a few times. These data belong to a study of blood T cell repertoires in COVID-19. CDR3 size: 15 residues. The V gene lost 1 base and the J gene lost 5 bases, with 14 bases spanning the gap. Per germline, CDR1 LNHDA and CDR2 SQIVND (reference sequence). Assay: immunoSEQ multiplex PCR; the TCRdb copy retains only in-frame clones and omits some. The sample contains fewer than 200,000 clones, approximately 82% of which appear only once. Sequencing was performed on PBMCs or T cells enriched from blood (not recorded which). This chain joins TRBV19 and TRBJ1-1; D is ambiguous. The receptor was derived from a woman in her 50s who had recovered from COVID-19. The CDR3, as DNA: TGTGCCAGTAGTATAGTCGGGTCGTCGTGGACTGAAGCTTTCTTT. Translating it yields CASSIVGSSWTEAFF.